This T cell receptor (beta chain) is from a study of blood T cell repertoires in COVID-19. Looking at the study overall: Samples of COVID-19 (acute and convalescent) were obtained from the United States, Italy and Spain. The analysed material was cDNA or gDNA that came from T cells, B-cell-depleted T cells, or PBMCs.

V was pared by 5 bases and J by 0 bases, with 17 bases between. CDR3 size: 17 residues. The V gene's germline CDR1 is LNHDA and CDR2 SQIVND (reference sequence). In the authors' workflow: Nucleated cell number was recorded as an estimate derived from reference gene primer amplification. TCRdb keeps only in-frame clones here, not all; method: immunoSEQ multiplex PCR. V and J calls and clone size come straight from that table; D and trimming were deduced from the DNA. Of some 54,000 clones listed, over 80% are singletons. This sequence originates from a woman in her fifties or sixties with acute or convalescent COVID-19. The chain couples TRBV19 to TRBJ1-3; possibly TRBD1 for D (5 bases). Sequencing was done on a sample of peripheral blood. For the CDR3, the DNA is TGTGCCAGTAGTGCCATTGGACAACCTTCCTCTGGAAACACCATATATTTT. This sequence encodes CASSAIGQPSSGNTIYF.